One and the same sample provided the 21 T cell receptor beta chains below, sequenced in a study of T cells in Graves' hyperthyroidism and ophthalmopathy. RNA transcripts yielded amplified TCR beta CDR3 regions. First-round RT-PCR of the TCR CDR3 relied on the HTBI primer set. One entry per CDR3 protein, called by TCRdb with MiXCR from the multiplex PCR reads. The sample lists 400,000 to 600,000 distinct CDR3 sequences; 15% to 20% were seen once. Material: blood. These receptors came from a woman younger than 45 with Graves' ophthalmopathy.

In its sample, this clonotype was seen many times. The chain couples TRBV13 to TRBJ1-1; D is possibly TRBD1 (5 bases). V gave up 5 bases and J gave up 6 bases, with 16 bases separating them. The germline V gene has CDR1 PRHDT and CDR2 FYEKMQ (reference sequence). The CDR3 has 14 residues. As DNA, the CDR3 is TGTGCCAGCAGCGGACACTCCGTAGGCCCTGAAGCTTTCTTT. It specifies CASSGHSVGPEAFF.

The gene calls are TRBV19 and TRBJ2-7, with D possibly TRBD1 on 6 matching bases. The CDR3 runs to 16 residues. The V end was cut by 2 bases, the J end by 0 bases, with 14 bases between. Looked up from germline, CDR1 is LNHDA and CDR2 is SQIVND (reference sequence). This CDR3 is CASSIPRGALSYEQYF. Here the CDR3 DNA reads TGTGCCAGTAGTATACCCAGGGGAGCTCTCTCCTACGAGCAGTACTTC.

This clonotype was seen ten or more times. The chain is built from TRBV9 and TRBJ2-2; no firm D call. The CDR3 has 13 residues. The V gene lost 6 bases and the J gene lost 1 base, with 7 bases spanning the gap. Germline V CDR1 and CDR2: SGDLS, YYNGEE. The CDR3: CASKEVNTGELFF. The CDR3 DNA follows: TGTGCCAGCAAAGAGGTGAACACCGGGGAGCTGTTTTTT.

The sample holds many counts of this clonotype. The chain employs TRBV20-1 and TRBJ1-1; no firm D call. Germline V gene lookup returns CDR1 DFQATT and CDR2 SNEGSKA (reference sequence). This CDR3 is 12 amino acids long. With 5 bases removed from V and 6 bases from J, the gap between germline ends came to 13 bases. The CDR3 region has the DNA TGCAGTGCTCACCCGGACGGACCTGAAGCTTTCTTT. It is translated as CSAHPDGPEAFF.

The CDR3: CASSLSGSLYEQYF. For the CDR3, the DNA is TGTGCCAGCAGCTTGTCGGGGTCCCTCTACGAGCAGTACTTC. The V call is TRBV5-8, the J call TRBJ2-7; weak D call: TRBD2 (5 bases). The germline V gene has CDR1 SGHTS and CDR2 YDEGEE. The V gene lost 1 base and the J gene lost 3 bases, with 11 bases spanning the gap. The CDR3 extends over 14 amino acids.

Comments on this clonotype: A much larger clone lies one base from this, so it may be a read error. The gene calls are TRBV20-1 and TRBJ2-1, with 8 bases that match TRBD2. The V and J ends lost 6 bases and 2 bases, in that order; junction bases with no gene match: 6. Germline assignment: CDR1 DFQATT and CDR2 SNEGSKA (reference sequence). This CDR3 is built from 14 residues. CDR3 loop: CSAERGSPYNEQFF. The CDR3 nucleotides are TGCAGTGCCGAGCGGGGGAGCCCCTACAATGAGCAGTTCTTC.

This clonotype was seen ten or more times. The rearrangement links TRBV6-1 to TRBJ2-1, with D perhaps matching TRBD1 (6 bases). This CDR3 region has 13 residues. V lost 4 bases and J lost 9, with 13 bases in between. The V gene's germline CDR1 is MNHNS and CDR2 SASEGT. CDR3 sequence: CASSVGHGFEQFF. The CDR3 DNA reads as TGTGCCAGCAGTGTGGGACACGGATTTGAGCAGTTCTTC.

Ten or more counts support this clonotype. V gene TRBV7-2 combines with J gene TRBJ2-5; TRBD2 matches 7 bases. The CDR3 contains 13 residues. V shed 4 bases, J shed 7 bases, and the junction held 6 bases outside the gene matches. In germline, CDR1 is SGHTA, CDR2 FQGNSA. The CDR3 nucleotides read TGTGCCAGCAGCTATACGGGGGAGGGGACCCAGTACTTC. It translates to CASSYTGEGTQYF.

This clonotype was observed a handful of times. The gene calls are TRBV19 and TRBJ1-5; the D gene is possibly TRBD1 (5 bases). CDR1 LNHDA and CDR2 SQIVND come from the germline V gene (reference sequence). The CDR3 runs to 16 residues. The V gene lost 4 bases and the J gene lost 6 bases, with 19 bases spanning the gap. CDR3 region: CASSRPAGGGSQPQHF. The CDR3 coding sequence is TGTGCCAGTAGTAGACCGGCGGGGGGAGGGAGTCAGCCCCAGCATTTT.

V is TRBV6-5 and J is TRBJ2-1; TRBD2 matches at 8 bases. V lost 2 bases to trimming and J lost 5 bases; unmatched junction nucleotides: 5. This CDR3 has 15 residues. The germline V gene encodes CDR1 MNHEY and CDR2 SVGAGI. This chain's CDR3 is CASSYDSGRNNEQFF. Here the CDR3 DNA reads TGTGCCAGCAGTTACGACAGCGGGAGAAACAATGAGCAGTTCTTC.

This clonotype has a count of ten or more. The CDR3 here is CASRRGQGTGELFF. For the CDR3, the DNA is TGCGCCAGCAGGCGGGGACAGGGGACCGGGGAGCTGTTTTTT. V and J are TRBV5-1 and TRBJ2-2; 10 bases line up with TRBD1. This CDR3 spans 14 amino acids. J was trimmed by 5 bases and V by 5 bases; bases with no gene match: 3. Germline loops: CDR1 SGHRS, CDR2 YFSETQ. Drawing the rest from reference TRBV5-1 and TRBJ2-2, the complete variable domain is KAGVTQTPRYLIKTRGQQVTLSCSPISGHRSVSWYQQTPGQGLQFLFEYFSETQRNKGNFPGRFSGRQFSNSRSEMNVSTLELGDSALYLCASRRGQGTGELFFGEGSRLTVL.

This clonotype showed up just a few times. The V gene is TRBV29-1, the J gene TRBJ2-1, with D possibly called TRBD1 or TRBD2 (5 bases each). The germline gives CDR1 SQVTM, CDR2 ANQGSEA. This CDR3 comprises 17 residues. Trimming pared 0 bases from V and 0 bases from J, leaving 15 bases between. CDR3 sequence (DNA): TGCAGCGTTGAAGATAGTGGGACGGGGCTCTCCTACAATGAGCAGTTCTTC. Translation gives CSVEDSGTGLSYNEQFF.

On this clonotype: Compared with germline, one end of the junction differs, possibly owing to a read error. V and J are TRBV5-1 and TRBJ1-3, with D hard to call. Germline values: CDR1 SGHRS, CDR2 YFSETQ. The CDR3 consists of 14 residues. Here the CDR3 reads CASSFPDSGNTIYF. The DNA for the CDR3 is TGTGCCAGCAGCTTTCCGGACTCTGGAAACACCATATATTTT.

This clonotype was counted at least ten times. The gene calls are TRBV2 and TRBJ1-5; TRBD1 is a possible D gene (6 bases). Germline CDR1 is SNHLY and CDR2 is FYNNEI. The CDR3 sequence is 15 residues long. Trimming removed 5 bases from V and 4 bases from J, with 15 bases in between. The CDR3 loop reads CASSQGVGGNQPQHF. The CDR3 DNA reads as TGTGCCAGCAGTCAAGGGGTAGGGGGGAATCAGCCCCAGCATTTT. Looking up the rest from reference TRBV2 and TRBJ1-5 gives the full variable domain: EPEVTQTPSHQVTQMGQEVILRCVPISNHLYFYWYRQILGQKVEFLVSFYNNEISEKSEIFDDQFSVERPDGSNFTLKIRSTKLEDSAMYFCASSQGVGGNQPQHFGDGTRLSIL.

In this sample, this clonotype turned up a few times. V is TRBV6-1 and J is TRBJ2-7, with TRBD1 matching 8 bases. Germline V CDR1 and CDR2: MNHNS, SASEGT. J gave up 2 bases and V 6 bases, and 6 bases lay outside the gene matches. This CDR3 has 14 amino acids. The CDR3 is CASSRGGQAYEQYF. The CDR3 bases are TGTGCCAGCAGCCGAGGGGGACAGGCCTACGAGCAGTACTTC.

This clonotype was seen more than once but under ten times. V and J are TRBV20-1 and TRBJ2-1; 10 bases match TRBD2. The J segment lost 16 bases and the V segment lost 5 bases, leaving 17 bases of the junction unmatched. The CDR3 spans 14 residues. CDR1 and CDR2 from the germline V gene are DFQATT and SNEGSKA (reference sequence). The CDR3 sequence is CSAPPSGREDERFF. As DNA, the CDR3 is TGCAGTGCTCCCCCTAGCGGGAGAGAAGATGAGCGTTTCTTC.

This CDR3 is CASSQEPGSGNTIYF. The CDR3 coding sequence is TGTGCCAGCAGCCAAGAGCCAGGGTCAGGAAACACCATATATTTT. V and J are TRBV3-1 and TRBJ1-3; D might be TRBD1 (5 bases). This CDR3 region has 15 residues. Trimming pared 0 bases from V and 4 bases from J, leaving 10 bases between. CDR1 is LGHDT and CDR2 is YNNKEL in the germline V gene (reference sequence).

This clonotype was observed a few times. The V and J genes are TRBV5-1 and TRBJ1-4; a possible D gene is TRBD1 (6 bases). CDR3 length equals 14 residues. Per germline, CDR1 SGHRS and CDR2 YFSETQ. Trimming took off 4 bases at V and 5 bases at J, with 12 bases between the two ends. The CDR3 region has the DNA TGCGCCAGCAGCGCCGCCCAGGGGAATGAAAAACTGTTTTTT. Its protein product is CASSAAQGNEKLFF.

This clonotype was counted many times. The J gene is TRBJ2-7, the V gene TRBV6-1; a possible D gene is TRBD1 (6 bases). Germline-derived CDR1 and CDR2 are MNHNS and SASEGT. Trimming pared 3 bases from V and 2 bases from J, leaving 11 bases between. The CDR3 contains 14 residues. CDR3 nucleotide sequence: TGTGCCAGCAGTGAGGTACAGGGAACCTACGAGCAGTACTTC. Translating gives CASSEVQGTYEQYF.

This clonotype was counted at least ten times. V usage is TRBV5-1 and J usage is TRBJ1-1, with a possible D match to TRBD1 (5 bases). The CDR3 is made up of 14 amino acids. Germline assignment: CDR1 SGHRS and CDR2 YFSETQ. V gave up 0 bases and J gave up 3 bases, with 9 bases separating them. The CDR3 DNA is TGCGCCAGCAGCTTGGCGGGGCCCCACACTGAAGCTTTCTTT. This codes for CASSLAGPHTEAFF.

The genes are TRBV27 and TRBJ2-7; the D gene is possibly TRBD2 (6 bases). Germline CDR1 MNHEY, CDR2 SMNVEV (reference sequence). The CDR3 contains 11 residues. The ends were cut back, 7 bases at V and 6 bases at J, with 10 bases in the middle. In DNA form, the CDR3 reads TGTGCCAGCACCCGGGGGTCCGAGCAGTACTTC. Its protein is CASTRGSEQYF.